Sequencing of this T cell receptor beta chain was carried out in a study of blood T cell repertoires in COVID-19. Some clones are missing from TCRdb's copy, which holds only in-frame ones; the method was immunoSEQ multiplex PCR. The sample comprises under 350,000 clones, about 85% of which are singletons, and 3.6% rests with the top ten. Specimen: peripheral blood. The receptor comes from a man aged 18 to 35 with active or convalescent COVID-19.

CDR3 in DNA: TGTGCCAGCAGCGTAGGGGCAGGGGATCAGCCCCAGCATTTT. Translated, it gives CASSVGAGDQPQHF. V and J are TRBV9 and TRBJ1-5; perhaps TRBD1 as D (6 bases). The germline V gene has CDR1 SGDLS and CDR2 YYNGEE. This CDR3 is 14 amino acids long. V was cut by 0 bases and J by 5 bases, with 9 bases left in between.